Listed below are T cell receptor beta chains from one sample, sequenced in a study of T cell repertoires in cytomegalovirus infection. TCRdb re-called the reads through MiXCR, storing one row per CDR3 protein. This table holds about 160,000 distinct CDR3 sequences, under 20% found once. The sample comprised CD8+ T cells from PBMCs. These receptors all stem from a human donor in good health (CMV status not recorded). Some clones in this sample may be carry-over from other donors' samples. CDR3s include the opening cysteine and the closing phenylalanine or tryptophan. The D gene is left open where the match is weak. Some rows have no size entry. The others give once, few or many, or a class for an expanded clone.

clone size	J gene	V gene	D gene	CDR3 protein	CDR3 DNA
.	TRBJ2-4	TRBV6-2/TRBV6-3	.	CASSYGEGAKNIQYF	TGTGCCAGCAGTTACGGGGAAGGAGCCAAAAACATTCAGTACTTC
many	TRBJ1-3	TRBV7-2	.	CASSLARAGNTIYF	TGTGCCAGCAGCTTAGCGAGGGCCGGAAACACCATATATTTT
few	TRBJ2-7	TRBV7-2	TRBD2	CASSTSGLARGYEQYF	TGTGCCAGCAGCACCTCGGGACTAGCCCGTGGCTACGAGCAGTACTTC
many	TRBJ2-1	TRBV7-2	.	CASSTGPTRPTGSYNEQFF	TGTGCCAGCAGCACCGGGCCGACTAGGCCCACTGGCTCCTACAATGAGCAGTTCTTC
.	TRBJ1-5	TRBV6-1	.	CASRGLGFSNQPQHF	TGTGCCAGCAGGGGACTCGGATTTAGCAATCAGCCCCAGCATTTT
.	TRBJ1-2	TRBV10-3	.	CAISPHPLDGNYGYTF	TGTGCCATCAGCCCGCACCCCCTCGACGGGAACTATGGCTACACCTTC
.	TRBJ1-1	TRBV4-2	.	CASSQDIEGVEAFF	TGTGCCAGCAGCCAAGATATCGAGGGTGTCGAGGCTTTCTTT
.	TRBJ2-1	TRBV7-6	.	CASSLNRPAHLYNEQFF	TGTGCCAGCAGCTTAAATCGGCCAGCACATTTATACAATGAGCAGTTCTTC
.	TRBJ2-3	TRBV28	TRBD2	CASSLAGDMDTQYF	TGTGCCAGCAGTCTAGCGGGAGATATGGATACGCAGTATTTT
few	TRBJ2-7	TRBV7-9	.	CASSLEGPDYEQYF	TGTGCCAGCAGCTTAGAAGGGCCGGACTACGAGCAGTACTTC
.	TRBJ2-5	TRBV4-3	TRBD2	CASSPWERGPQETQYF	TGCGCCAGCAGCCCCTGGGAGCGGGGGCCCCAAGAGACCCAGTACTTC
many	TRBJ2-1	TRBV7-2	.	CASSGRSTQYIF	TGTGCCAGCAGCGGGAGAAGCACCCAGTATATCTTC
.	TRBJ2-2	TRBV28	.	CASSPLGISERTGELFF	TGTGCCAGCAGTCCCCTGGGGATTAGCGAGCGCACCGGGGAGCTGTTTTTT
.	TRBJ1-6	TRBV11-2	.	CASSPLNGPARNALHF	TGTGCCAGCAGCCCTCTTAACGGACCGGCGCGTAACGCCCTCCACTTT
many	TRBJ2-3	TRBV7-9	.	CASSSTGSSTDTQYF	TGTGCCAGCAGCTCGACAGGCTCTAGCACAGATACGCAGTATTTT
.	TRBJ2-1	TRBV24-1	TRBD2	CATRLAGYSGEQFF	TGTGCCACCAGACTAGCGGGGTACTCCGGTGAGCAGTTCTTC
.	TRBJ2-1	TRBV6-2/TRBV6-3	.	CASTTGVNSYNEQFF	TGTGCCAGCACGACGGGGGTAAACTCCTACAATGAGCAGTTCTTC
few	TRBJ2-7	TRBV7-2	.	CASSGGSVYEQYF	TGTGCCAGCAGCGGGGGGAGTGTTTACGAGCAGTACTTC
.	TRBJ1-1	TRBV29-1	.	CSVDYRQIQDPNTEAFF	TGCAGCGTTGATTATAGGCAGATCCAAGACCCGAACACTGAAGCTTTCTTT
few	TRBJ2-4	TRBV24-1	.	CATSDADRGLAKNIQYF	TGTGCCACCAGTGATGCCGACAGAGGGCTAGCCAAAAACATTCAGTACTTC
.	TRBJ2-7	TRBV7-9	TRBD1	CASSPQAGQGTYEQYF	TGTGCCAGCAGCCCTCAGGCCGGACAGGGGACCTACGAGCAGTACTTC
.	TRBJ2-7	TRBV7-9	.	CASSLRGPYEQYF	TGTGCCAGCAGCTTACGGGGACCCTACGAGCAGTACTTC
few	TRBJ2-1	TRBV7-9	.	CASSLLSGPLGNEQFF	TGTGCCAGCAGCTTACTTAGCGGCCCTCTTGGTAATGAGCAGTTCTTC
few	TRBJ2-7	TRBV7-8	.	CASSLGGAPSGEQYF	TGTGCCAGCAGCTTAGGAGGGGCCCCATCCGGCGAGCAGTACTTC
few	TRBJ2-7	TRBV5-5	.	CASISYPTGTEQYF	TGTGCCAGCATCTCCTACCCAACAGGTACCGAGCAGTACTTC
few	TRBJ2-5	TRBV7-9	TRBD2	CASSFPQRDSAQETQYF	TGTGCCAGCAGCTTTCCTCAGCGGGATTCCGCCCAGGAGACCCAGTACTTC
.	TRBJ1-2	TRBV7-2	.	CASSLVGGNGYTF	TGTGCCAGCAGCTTAGTGGGAGGGAATGGCTACACCTTC
few	TRBJ1-5	TRBV6-2/TRBV6-3	TRBD1	CASSGTRGHSNQPQHF	TGTGCCAGCAGTGGGACTAGGGGGCACAGCAATCAGCCCCAGCATTTT
few	TRBJ2-5	TRBV7-8	.	CASSAATGAGETQYF	TGTGCCAGCAGCGCCGCTACAGGGGCGGGGGAGACCCAGTACTTC
.	TRBJ2-7	TRBV5-4	.	CASSFRPTWEQYF	TGTGCCAGCAGCTTTAGGCCAACGTGGGAGCAGTACTTC
few	TRBJ2-7	TRBV7-9	.	CASSTSDEQYF	TGTGCCAGCAGCACTTCGGACGAGCAGTACTTC
.	TRBJ2-1	TRBV4-1	.	CASSQDLASWNEQFF	TGCGCCAGCAGCCAAGATCTAGCTTCTTGGAATGAGCAGTTCTTC
few	TRBJ2-1	TRBV14	.	CASSQDPRGSEQFF	TGTGCCAGCAGCCAAGACCCGAGAGGGAGTGAGCAGTTCTTC
few	TRBJ1-1	TRBV7-9	.	CASSLLGVNTEAFF	TGTGCCAGCAGCTTATTGGGGGTAAACACTGAAGCTTTCTTT
few	TRBJ2-4	TRBV6-2/TRBV6-3	.	CASSFHSKPTAKNIQYF	TGTGCCAGCAGCTTCCATTCCAAGCCGACGGCCAAAAACATTCAGTACTTC
.	TRBJ2-2	TRBV24-1	.	CATSDLHLGRGPDTGELFF	TGTGCCACCAGTGATTTGCACCTGGGTAGGGGTCCCGACACCGGGGAGCTGTTTTTT
.	TRBJ1-1	TRBV12-3/TRBV12-4	.	CASSSQGSWTEAFF	TGTGCCAGCAGTTCGCAGGGCAGCTGGACTGAAGCTTTCTTT
.	TRBJ2-6	TRBV10-3	TRBD1	CAISEPGQRFSGANVLTF	TGTGCCATCAGTGAACCGGGACAGAGATTTTCTGGGGCCAACGTCCTGACTTTC
few	TRBJ2-2	TRBV7-8	TRBD2	CASSFTSGLNTGELFF	TGTGCCAGCAGCTTCACTAGCGGATTGAACACCGGGGAGCTGTTTTTT
few	TRBJ2-3	TRBV7-6	TRBD1	CASSLGDRVADTQYF	TGTGCCAGCAGCTTGGGCGACAGGGTGGCAGATACGCAGTATTTT
few	TRBJ2-1	TRBV7-8	.	CASSQTPEKVFHEQFF	TGTGCCAGCAGCCAAACCCCGGAGAAGGTATTCCATGAGCAGTTCTTC
few	TRBJ2-3	TRBV7-8	.	CASSFEDTQYF	TGTGCCAGCAGCTTCGAAGATACGCAGTATTTT
.	TRBJ2-1	TRBV6-2/TRBV6-3	.	CASLGGYNEQFF	TGTGCCAGCCTGGGAGGATACAATGAGCAGTTCTTC
many	TRBJ1-6	TRBV7-3	.	CASSLISGGPLHF	TGTGCCAGCAGCTTAATATCGGGAGGGCCCCTCCACTTT
.	TRBJ1-5	TRBV4-1	.	CASSQEGADQPQHF	TGCGCCAGCAGCCAAGAGGGGGCGGATCAGCCCCAGCATTTT
few	TRBJ2-1	TRBV7-9	.	CASSPNSGRSENEQFF	TGTGCCAGCAGCCCAAACTCGGGACGATCAGAAAATGAGCAGTTCTTC
.	TRBJ2-7	TRBV10-3	TRBD2	CAIREDAAGGSYEQYF	TGTGCCATCAGGGAGGATGCAGCGGGAGGGTCCTACGAGCAGTACTTC
.	TRBJ2-5	TRBV27	TRBD1	CASSEQGEETQYF	TGTGCCAGCAGCGAACAGGGGGAGGAGACCCAGTACTTC
few	TRBJ2-7	TRBV7-2	.	CASTAGLDVTYEQYF	TGTGCCAGCACCGCAGGGTTGGACGTGACCTACGAGCAGTACTTC
few	TRBJ1-1	TRBV7-9	.	CASSLEGPRGGGTEAFF	TGTGCCAGCAGCTTAGAAGGGCCAAGGGGTGGGGGCACTGAAGCTTTCTTT
few	TRBJ2-7	TRBV6-5	.	CATSLGFEQYF	TGTGCCACCTCACTTGGCTTCGAGCAGTACTTC
few	TRBJ2-1	TRBV20-1	.	CSATIEQFF	TGCAGTGCTACAATTGAGCAGTTCTTC